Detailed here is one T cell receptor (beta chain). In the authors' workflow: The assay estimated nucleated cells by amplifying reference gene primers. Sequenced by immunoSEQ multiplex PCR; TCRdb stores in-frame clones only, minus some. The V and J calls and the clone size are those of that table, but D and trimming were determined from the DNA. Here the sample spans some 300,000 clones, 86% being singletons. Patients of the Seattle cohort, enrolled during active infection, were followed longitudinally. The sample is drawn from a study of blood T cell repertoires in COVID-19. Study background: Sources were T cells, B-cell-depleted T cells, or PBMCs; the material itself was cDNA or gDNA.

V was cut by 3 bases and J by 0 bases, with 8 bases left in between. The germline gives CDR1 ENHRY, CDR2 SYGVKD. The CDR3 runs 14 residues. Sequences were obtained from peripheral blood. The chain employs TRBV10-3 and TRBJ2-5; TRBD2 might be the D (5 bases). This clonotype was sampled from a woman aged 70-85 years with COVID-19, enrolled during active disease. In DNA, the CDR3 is TGTGCCATCAGTGATCGGGGTAACCAAGAGACCCAGTACTTC. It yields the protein CAISDRGNQETQYF.